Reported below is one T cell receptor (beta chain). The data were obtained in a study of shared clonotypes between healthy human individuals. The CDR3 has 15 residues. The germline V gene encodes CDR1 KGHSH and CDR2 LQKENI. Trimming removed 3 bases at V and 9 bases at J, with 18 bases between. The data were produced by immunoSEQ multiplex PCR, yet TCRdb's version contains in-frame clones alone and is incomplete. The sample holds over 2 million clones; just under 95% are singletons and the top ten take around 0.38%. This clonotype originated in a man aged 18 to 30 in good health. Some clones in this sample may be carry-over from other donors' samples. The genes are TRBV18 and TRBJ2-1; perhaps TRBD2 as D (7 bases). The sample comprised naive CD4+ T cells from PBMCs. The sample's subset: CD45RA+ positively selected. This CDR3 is CASSPGGGGVGEQFF. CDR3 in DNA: TGTGCCAGCTCACCTGGAGGGGGGGGAGTCGGTGAGCAGTTCTTC. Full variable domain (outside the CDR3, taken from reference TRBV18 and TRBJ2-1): NAGVMQNPRHLVRRRGQEARLRCSPMKGHSHVYWYRQLPEEGLKFMVYLQKENIIDESGMPKERFSAEFPKEGPSILRIQQVVRGDSAAYFCASSPGGGGVGEQFFGPGTRLTVL.